One and the same sample provided the 19 T cell receptor beta chains below, sequenced in a study of CD4+ T cells in melanoma. The method was immunoSEQ multiplex PCR; TCRdb's version includes in-frame clones alone and lacks a portion of them. The table lists approximately 7,400 clones, around half of them singletons. Sequences were obtained from cells from a culture (not recorded whether cultured in vitro). These receptor sequences come from a human donor with melanoma.

This chain links TRBV29-1 with TRBJ1-5, with a possible D match to TRBD1 (6 bases). CDR3 size: 13 residues. Trimming shortened V by 4 bases and J by 3 bases, and 10 bases separated the two germline ends. The germline CDR1 and CDR2 sequences are SQVTM and ANQGSEA. The CDR3 protein is CSVAGGYNQPQHF. The CDR3 DNA follows: TGCAGCGTTGCGGGGGGCTACAATCAGCCCCAGCATTTT. The variable domain in full, completed from reference TRBV29-1 and TRBJ1-5, reads SAVISQKPSRDICQRGTSLTIQCQVDSQVTMMFWYRQQPGQSLTLIATANQGSEATYESGFVIDKFPISRPNLTFSTLTVSNMSPEDSSIYLCSVAGGYNQPQHFGDGTRLSIL.

This clone was found a few times. The rearrangement uses TRBV10-3 and TRBJ2-5; D is possibly TRBD1 or TRBD2 (5 bases each). The closer fit of TRBJ2-7 to the DNA end suggests the J call may be wrong. This CDR3 contains 15 residues. The germline CDR1 and CDR2 sequences are ENHRY and SYGVKD. The CDR3 sequence is CAISEEGTGSYEQYF. CDR3 nucleotide sequence: TGTGCCATCAGTGAGGAGGGGACCGGTTCCTACGAGCAGTACTTC.

V and J are TRBV15 and TRBJ1-2; D gene unclear. This CDR3 has 12 residues. Germline V gives CDR1 LNHNV, CDR2 YYDKDF (reference sequence). The V end was cut by 0 bases, the J end by 8 bases, with 7 bases between. The CDR3 protein is CATSRDHGGYTF. The CDR3 DNA is TGTGCCACCAGCAGAGACCACGGGGGCTACACCTTC.

The rearrangement joins TRBV27 to TRBJ1-2, with 7 bases fitting TRBD1. Germline V gives CDR1 MNHEY, CDR2 SMNVEV (reference sequence). Unmatched junction bases numbered 8, after V lost 4 bases and J lost 6 bases. There are 14 residues in the CDR3. The CDR3 here is CASSSLDRAHGYTF. Here the CDR3 DNA reads TGTGCCAGCAGTTCCTTAGACAGGGCCCATGGCTACACCTTC.

This sequence joins TRBV5-5 and TRBJ2-7, with TRBD2 as a possible D gene (6 bases). CDR1 is SGHKS, CDR2 YYEKEE, per germline (reference sequence). The CDR3 extends over 17 amino acids. V gave up 3 bases and J gave up 7 bases, with 26 bases separating them. The CDR3 DNA sequence: TGTGCCAGCAGCTCCACCCCCTTTGCGGGGAAAGGGGTAGAGCAGTACTTC. Protein: CASSSTPFAGKGVEQYF.

V gene TRBV5-1 combines with J gene TRBJ2-7; 7 nucleotides line up with TRBD1. The V and J ends lost 1 base and 3 bases, in that order; junction bases with no gene match: 4. The germline gives CDR1 SGHRS, CDR2 YFSETQ. The CDR3 is 14 amino acids. The CDR3: CASSLTRDSYEQYF. The CDR3 DNA reads TGCGCCAGCAGCTTGACCAGGGACAGCTACGAGCAGTACTTC.

This clone was detected a few times. V usage is TRBV6-1 and J usage is TRBJ2-2, with D uncertain. Trimming removed 1 base from V and 2 bases from J, with 2 bases in between. This CDR3 contains 13 residues. From germline, CDR1 is MNHNS and CDR2 SASEGT. The CDR3 loop is CASSEGNTGELFF. DNA for the CDR3: TGTGCCAGCAGTGAAGGAAACACCGGGGAGCTGTTTTTT.

This clone has only a few counts. The chain joins TRBV7-7 to TRBJ1-1; no clear D gene. With 11 bases removed from V and 1 base from J, the gap between germline ends came to 20 bases. This CDR3 contains 15 residues. Germline V gene lookup returns CDR1 SSHAT and CDR2 FNYEAQ (reference sequence). CDR3 sequence (DNA): TGTGCCCGGGAGATTGAAGGGATCGCGAACACTGAAGCTTTCTTT. Translating it yields CAREIEGIANTEAFF.

The chain recombines TRBV10-1 with TRBJ2-7, with D perhaps matching TRBD1 or TRBD2 (5 bases each). Germline lookup yields CDR1 WNHNN and CDR2 SYGVQD (reference sequence). The CDR3 has 13 amino acids. Trimming took off 6 bases at V and 6 bases at J, with 15 bases between the two ends. The CDR3 DNA is TGCGCCAGCAGCCGGGACCGAATGGCCGAGCAGTACTTC. Translating gives CASSRDRMAEQYF.

The CDR3 nucleotides are TGCAGCGTTGCGGGGGCTAGCGGGGGCCCAGATACGCAGTATTTT. Residues: CSVAGASGGPDTQYF. This sequence joins TRBV29-1 and TRBJ2-3, with 10 bases that match TRBD2. Trimming removed 4 bases from V and 4 bases from J; junction bases left unmatched: 8. Germline-derived CDR1 and CDR2 are SQVTM and ANQGSEA. This CDR3 has 15 amino acids.

The chain employs TRBV19 and TRBJ1-5, with a weak D call TRBD1 (6 bases). The germline gives CDR1 LNHDA, CDR2 SQIVND (reference sequence). This CDR3 contains 16 residues. V shed 5 bases and J shed 2 bases, with 16 bases lying between them. CDR3: CASSLRTALGNQPQHF. The CDR3 DNA sequence: TGTGCCAGTAGTCTAAGGACAGCGTTGGGCAATCAGCCCCAGCATTTT.

This chain connects TRBV27 to TRBJ1-5; D remains ambiguous. From germline, CDR1 is MNHEY and CDR2 SMNVEV (reference sequence). V shed 5 bases and J shed 4 bases, with 21 bases lying between them. The CDR3 has 17 amino acids. Written as DNA, the CDR3 is TGTGCCAGCAGTCCACTCGCCCGGACTAACGCTAATCAGCCCCAGCATTTT. Translation: CASSPLARTNANQPQHF.

This clone was picked up a small number of times. This rearrangement joins TRBV7-9 to TRBJ2-6, with TRBD1 as a possible D gene (5 bases). Germline V CDR1 and CDR2: SEHNR, FQNEAQ (reference sequence). V was shortened by 4 bases and J by 3 bases, with 10 bases between the two germline ends. The length of the CDR3 is 15 residues. The CDR3 DNA follows: TGTGCCAGCAGCTCCAGGGTAGGTGGGGCCAACGTCCTGACTTTC. Translation gives CASSSRVGGANVLTF.

This clone was detected a few times. The rearrangement uses TRBV13 and TRBJ1-5, with 10 bases identical to TRBD1. Per germline, CDR1 PRHDT and CDR2 FYEKMQ (reference sequence). This CDR3 region has 16 residues. J was trimmed by 3 bases and V by 2 bases; bases with no gene match: 4. The CDR3 nucleotides are TGTGCCAGCAGCTTAAGACAGGGGGCGAACAATCAGCCCCAGCATTTT. This codes for CASSLRQGANNQPQHF.

The chain uses TRBV7-7 and TRBJ2-1; possibly TRBD1 or TRBD2 for D (5 bases each). The V gene lost 4 bases and the J gene lost 7 bases, with 11 bases spanning the gap. Germline values: CDR1 SSHAT, CDR2 FNYEAQ (reference sequence). The CDR3 consists of 13 residues. CDR3: CASSSSEGNEQFF. Here the CDR3 DNA reads TGTGCCAGCAGCTCGTCCGAGGGGAATGAGCAGTTCTTC.

V is TRBV7-2 and J is TRBJ1-1, with D perhaps TRBD1 (5 bases). Germline values: CDR1 SGHTA, CDR2 FQGNSA. The CDR3 is 14 amino acids. V was shortened by 6 bases and J by 5 bases, with 16 bases between the two germline ends. DNA for the CDR3: TGTGCCAGCAGGCCTAACTACAAGGGGACTGAAGCTTTCTTT. This gives the protein CASRPNYKGTEAFF.

This sequence joins TRBV29-1 and TRBJ1-1; TRBD1 agrees at 10 bases. The germline gives CDR1 SQVTM, CDR2 ANQGSEA. The CDR3 is 16 residues long. The J segment lost 4 bases and the V segment lost 7 bases, leaving 15 bases of the junction unmatched. CDR3 bases: TGCAGCGCCTACTCCGGTGGGACAGGGGTCCCCACTGAAGCTTTCTTT. Protein: CSAYSGGTGVPTEAFF.

V is TRBV6-5 and J is TRBJ2-2, with D unresolved. V shed 5 bases and J shed 6 bases, with 10 bases lying between them. The CDR3 loop spans 13 amino acids. Germline-derived CDR1 and CDR2 are MNHEY and SVGAGI. The CDR3 nucleotides are TGTGCCAGCAGTCCGAGTCGGTCCGGGGAGCTGTTTTTT. Amino acids: CASSPSRSGELFF.

In this sample, this clone turned up a few times. The gene calls are TRBV19 and TRBJ1-1, with D hard to call. The CDR3 contains 12 residues. CDR1 is LNHDA and CDR2 is SQIVND in the germline V gene (reference sequence). V lost 10 bases and J lost 1, with 10 bases in between. The CDR3 loop is CATKRSNTEAFF. The CDR3, as DNA: TGTGCCACCAAAAGGTCGAACACTGAAGCTTTCTTT.